These T cell receptor beta chains were read from a single sample in a study of T cells in Graves' hyperthyroidism and ophthalmopathy. TCRdb processed the multiplex PCR reads anew with MiXCR; each CDR3 protein has one entry. The sample records over 500,000 distinct CDR3 sequences, approximately 14% being singletons. Sequencing input: blood. The receptors come from a woman aged 40 to 49 with Graves' hyperthyroidism. The CDR3 runs from the conserved cysteine through the conserved F or W. Each record gives: J gene, clone size, CDR3 length, D gene, V gene, CDR3 DNA, CDR3 protein. D genes are given only for firm matches. Part of the rows lack a size; the others show once, few, many or a class for expanded clones.

J gene: TRBJ2-2; clone size: many; CDR3 length: 15; D gene: TRBD1; V gene: TRBV2; CDR3 DNA: TGTGCCAGCAGAGTGGGACAGGGGACAGCCGGGGAGCTGTTTTTT; CDR3 protein: CASRVGQGTAGELFF
J gene: TRBJ1-3; clone size: many; CDR3 length: 15; D gene: NA; V gene: TRBV20-1; CDR3 DNA: TGCAGTGCTAGGCTCCCAGGGGTCCTCGAAAACACCATATATTTT; CDR3 protein: CSARLPGVLENTIYF
J gene: TRBJ2-2; clone size: few; CDR3 length: 13; D gene: NA; V gene: TRBV19; CDR3 DNA: TGTGCCAGTAGTCCCGGGACCCTTGAGGAGCTGTTTTTT; CDR3 protein: CASSPGTLEELFF
J gene: TRBJ2-5; clone size: many; CDR3 length: 15; D gene: TRBD2; V gene: TRBV12-3/TRBV12-4; CDR3 DNA: TGTGCCAGCAGTTTTGCTAGCGGGAGGGTGGAGACCCAGTACTTC; CDR3 protein: CASSFASGRVETQYF
J gene: TRBJ2-1; clone size: few; CDR3 length: 12; D gene: NA; V gene: TRBV6-1; CDR3 DNA: TGTGCCAGCAGTCGACAGGGAGGTGAGCAGTTCTTC; CDR3 protein: CASSRQGGEQFF
J gene: TRBJ1-2; clone size: many; CDR3 length: 11; D gene: TRBD1; V gene: TRBV5-1; CDR3 DNA: TGCGCCAGCAGCTCGGGACAGTTCTACACCTTC; CDR3 protein: CASSSGQFYTF
J gene: TRBJ2-7; clone size: many; CDR3 length: 16; D gene: TRBD1; V gene: TRBV7-2; CDR3 DNA: TGTGCCAGCAGTCAGTCAGGACAGGGGGCCTCCTACGAGCAGTACTTC; CDR3 protein: CASSQSGQGASYEQYF
J gene: TRBJ2-7; clone size: many; CDR3 length: 14; D gene: NA; V gene: TRBV10-3; CDR3 DNA: TGTGCCATCAGTGAGGAGTGGGGGTCCTACGAGCAGTACTTC; CDR3 protein: CAISEEWGSYEQYF
J gene: TRBJ2-2; clone size: few; CDR3 length: 15; D gene: TRBD1; V gene: TRBV6-2/TRBV6-3; CDR3 DNA: TGTGCCAGCATCTTGACAGGGGGGTACGCCGGGGAGCTGTTTTTT; CDR3 protein: CASILTGGYAGELFF
J gene: TRBJ1-3; clone size: NA; CDR3 length: 15; D gene: NA; V gene: TRBV12-3/TRBV12-4; CDR3 DNA: TGTGCCAGCAGCGTCCGGGGGGCCAGTGGAAACACCACATATTTT; CDR3 protein: CASSVRGASGNTTYF
J gene: TRBJ2-1; clone size: NA; CDR3 length: 15; D gene: NA; V gene: TRBV19; CDR3 DNA: TGTGCCAGTGTTGGTAGCGGTGAGGGAAGGAGTGAGCAGTTCTTC; CDR3 protein: CASVGSGEGRSEQFF
J gene: TRBJ2-1; clone size: NA; CDR3 length: 17; D gene: NA; V gene: TRBV28; CDR3 DNA: TGTGCCAGCAGCTTTCTGGGGACCTTAACTTTAAACAATGAGCAGTTCTTC; CDR3 protein: CASSFLGTLTLNNEQFF
J gene: TRBJ2-1; clone size: few; CDR3 length: 15; D gene: NA; V gene: TRBV11-1; CDR3 DNA: TGCGCCAGCAGCCAACCTTTGAGGGGCGAGTATGAGCAGTTCTTC; CDR3 protein: CASSQPLRGEYEQFF
J gene: TRBJ2-3; clone size: NA; CDR3 length: 13; D gene: NA; V gene: TRBV19; CDR3 DNA: TGTGCCAATAGTATAGATGACAGAAATACGCAGTATTTT; CDR3 protein: CANSIDDRNTQYF
J gene: TRBJ2-1; clone size: NA; CDR3 length: 11; D gene: NA; V gene: TRBV7-9; CDR3 DNA: TGTGCCAGCAGGGGACGGGGGGAGCAGTTCTTC; CDR3 protein: CASRGRGEQFF
J gene: TRBJ2-7; clone size: many; CDR3 length: 14; D gene: NA; V gene: TRBV6-1; CDR3 DNA: TGTGCCAGCAGTCGGGGTAGGGGGGGCTACGAGCAGTACTTC; CDR3 protein: CASSRGRGGYEQYF
J gene: TRBJ1-2; clone size: few; CDR3 length: 14; D gene: TRBD1; V gene: TRBV6-2/TRBV6-3; CDR3 DNA: TGTGCCAGCAGTTACACAGGGGGCAGCTATGGCTACACCTTC; CDR3 protein: CASSYTGGSYGYTF
J gene: TRBJ1-2; clone size: few; CDR3 length: 14; D gene: NA; V gene: TRBV6-1; CDR3 DNA: TGTGCCAGCAGTTACAGCTCTTCTAACTATGGCTACACCTTC; CDR3 protein: CASSYSSSNYGYTF
J gene: TRBJ2-7; clone size: many; CDR3 length: 13; D gene: TRBD1; V gene: TRBV20-1; CDR3 DNA: TGCAGTGCTAGAACAGGGGCGGAATACGAGCAGTACTTC; CDR3 protein: CSARTGAEYEQYF
J gene: TRBJ2-3; clone size: many; CDR3 length: 17; D gene: TRBD2; V gene: TRBV20-1; CDR3 DNA: TGCAGTGCTTGTGGACTAGCGGGAAGCGGTATCACAGATACGCAGTATTTT; CDR3 protein: CSACGLAGSGITDTQYF
J gene: TRBJ2-1; clone size: many; CDR3 length: 18; D gene: TRBD2; V gene: TRBV28; CDR3 DNA: TGTGCCAGCAGTTTGCCGACTGGCCCAGCGGGAGGGTACAATGAGCAGTTCTTC; CDR3 protein: CASSLPTGPAGGYNEQFF
J gene: TRBJ2-7; clone size: many; CDR3 length: 14; D gene: TRBD2; V gene: TRBV28; CDR3 DNA: TGTGCCAGCAGTTTAGGGGGGGACGGCTACGAGCAGTACTTC; CDR3 protein: CASSLGGDGYEQYF
J gene: TRBJ2-3; clone size: NA; CDR3 length: 18; D gene: TRBD2; V gene: TRBV4-2; CDR3 DNA: TGTGCCAGCAGCCAATATCCCCTAGCGGGAGATGGCACAGATACGCAGTATTTT; CDR3 protein: CASSQYPLAGDGTDTQYF
J gene: TRBJ1-1; clone size: few; CDR3 length: 13; D gene: NA; V gene: TRBV5-1; CDR3 DNA: TGCGCCAGCAGCCCGGTCCCGAGCACTGAAGCTTTCTTT; CDR3 protein: CASSPVPSTEAFF
J gene: TRBJ2-1; clone size: NA; CDR3 length: 18; D gene: TRBD2; V gene: TRBV19; CDR3 DNA: TGTGCCAGTAGTAAGGCCCGACTAGCGGGTAGGCTCGGCGATGAGCAGTTCTTC; CDR3 protein: CASSKARLAGRLGDEQFF
J gene: TRBJ2-7; clone size: NA; CDR3 length: 15; D gene: TRBD1; V gene: TRBV4-1; CDR3 DNA: TGCGCCAGCAGCCACACGACAGGGACCCCCTACGAGCAGTACTTC; CDR3 protein: CASSHTTGTPYEQYF
J gene: TRBJ2-1; clone size: few; CDR3 length: 15; D gene: NA; V gene: TRBV4-2; CDR3 DNA: TGTGCCAGCAGCCAAGACCCAGAGCCATACAATGAGCAGTTCTTC; CDR3 protein: CASSQDPEPYNEQFF
J gene: TRBJ2-7; clone size: NA; CDR3 length: 14; D gene: TRBD1; V gene: TRBV2; CDR3 DNA: TGTGCCAGCAGTGGAGACAGGGGTACCTACGAGCAGTACTTC; CDR3 protein: CASSGDRGTYEQYF
J gene: TRBJ2-7; clone size: many; CDR3 length: 13; D gene: NA; V gene: TRBV27; CDR3 DNA: TGTGCCAGCAGTAGTGCACTGGATTACGAGCAGTACTTC; CDR3 protein: CASSSALDYEQYF
J gene: TRBJ2-5; clone size: many; CDR3 length: 15; D gene: TRBD2; V gene: TRBV28; CDR3 DNA: TGTGCCAGCAGTTTGCGCCTAGCGGGAGTGGAGACCCAGTACTTC; CDR3 protein: CASSLRLAGVETQYF
J gene: TRBJ2-2; clone size: many; CDR3 length: 17; D gene: TRBD1; V gene: TRBV20-1; CDR3 DNA: TGCAGTGCTAGATCGAATCCGGGACAGGGGGCCACCGGGGAGCTGTTTTTT; CDR3 protein: CSARSNPGQGATGELFF
J gene: TRBJ2-1; clone size: many; CDR3 length: 14; D gene: NA; V gene: TRBV7-3; CDR3 DNA: TGTGCCAGCAGCAAAAGTTGGGGGGACAATGAGCAGTTCTTC; CDR3 protein: CASSKSWGDNEQFF
J gene: TRBJ1-2; clone size: NA; CDR3 length: 15; D gene: NA; V gene: TRBV7-8; CDR3 DNA: TGTGCCAGCAGCACTCCAGGGGATTCCTCTATGGGCTACACCTTC; CDR3 protein: CASSTPGDSSMGYTF
J gene: TRBJ2-5; clone size: few; CDR3 length: 16; D gene: NA; V gene: TRBV9; CDR3 DNA: TGTGCCAGCAGCGTAGGCAGGGGGGGTTTCCAAGAGACCCAGTACTTC; CDR3 protein: CASSVGRGGFQETQYF
J gene: TRBJ2-1; clone size: many; CDR3 length: 16; D gene: NA; V gene: TRBV11-3; CDR3 DNA: TGTGCCAGCAGCCGATCCCCCAGCGGCTCCTACAATGAGCAGTTCTTC; CDR3 protein: CASSRSPSGSYNEQFF
J gene: TRBJ2-7; clone size: NA; CDR3 length: 11; D gene: NA; V gene: TRBV29-1; CDR3 DNA: TGCAGCGTTTGGATTGGGGTCGAGCAGTACTTC; CDR3 protein: CSVWIGVEQYF
J gene: TRBJ2-7; clone size: many; CDR3 length: 15; D gene: TRBD1; V gene: TRBV19; CDR3 DNA: TGTGCCAGTAGTGCACGACAGGGGTCCACCTACGAGCAGTACTTC; CDR3 protein: CASSARQGSTYEQYF
J gene: TRBJ2-3; clone size: many; CDR3 length: 15; D gene: TRBD2; V gene: TRBV6-1; CDR3 DNA: TGTGCCAGCAGCCCTCTAGCGGAACTCACAGATACGCAGTATTTT; CDR3 protein: CASSPLAELTDTQYF
J gene: TRBJ2-1; clone size: many; CDR3 length: 19; D gene: TRBD2; V gene: TRBV20-1; CDR3 DNA: TGCAGTGCTAGACCCCGGACTAGCGGGAGGTTCAGACTACACAATGAGCAGTTCTTC; CDR3 protein: CSARPRTSGRFRLHNEQFF
J gene: TRBJ2-3; clone size: NA; CDR3 length: 15; D gene: NA; V gene: TRBV2; CDR3 DNA: TGTGCCAGCAGTGAGGAGGGGACATACACAGATACGCAGTATTTT; CDR3 protein: CASSEEGTYTDTQYF
J gene: TRBJ2-5; clone size: many; CDR3 length: 14; D gene: NA; V gene: TRBV7-8; CDR3 DNA: TGTGCCAGCAGCGTCACAGAGTACCAAGAGACCCAGTACTTC; CDR3 protein: CASSVTEYQETQYF
J gene: TRBJ2-1; clone size: NA; CDR3 length: 14; D gene: NA; V gene: TRBV27; CDR3 DNA: TGTGCCAGCGGGAGAGTAGGCTCCTACAATGAGCAGTTCTTC; CDR3 protein: CASGRVGSYNEQFF
J gene: TRBJ2-7; clone size: few; CDR3 length: 14; D gene: TRBD2; V gene: TRBV30; CDR3 DNA: TGTGCCTGGGGGACACTAGCGGGGAGTGACGAGCAGTACTTC; CDR3 protein: CAWGTLAGSDEQYF
J gene: TRBJ2-1; clone size: many; CDR3 length: 14; D gene: TRBD1; V gene: TRBV11-3; CDR3 DNA: TGTGCCAGCACCCCTTACACAGGGGAAAATGAGCAGTTCTTC; CDR3 protein: CASTPYTGENEQFF
J gene: TRBJ1-4; clone size: many; CDR3 length: 13; D gene: NA; V gene: TRBV27; CDR3 DNA: TGTGCCAGCAGTTTAAGACAGAGGGAAAAACTGTTTTTT; CDR3 protein: CASSLRQREKLFF
J gene: TRBJ1-5; clone size: many; CDR3 length: 12; D gene: NA; V gene: TRBV6-1; CDR3 DNA: TGTGCCAGCCGCTTCCTGGGGCAGCCCCAGCATTTT; CDR3 protein: CASRFLGQPQHF
J gene: TRBJ2-3; clone size: many; CDR3 length: 12; D gene: NA; V gene: TRBV27; CDR3 DNA: TGTGCCAGCGCAGACAGTGGATGGGCGCAGTATTTT; CDR3 protein: CASADSGWAQYF
J gene: TRBJ1-1; clone size: NA; CDR3 length: 15; D gene: TRBD1; V gene: TRBV7-9; CDR3 DNA: TGTGCCAGCAGCTCCCTGACAGGGCGAGGCACTGAAGCTTTCTTT; CDR3 protein: CASSSLTGRGTEAFF
J gene: TRBJ2-1; clone size: many; CDR3 length: 13; D gene: NA; V gene: TRBV27; CDR3 DNA: TGTGCCAGCAGTTTATCGAACCCGCAGAAGCAGTTCTTC; CDR3 protein: CASSLSNPQKQFF
J gene: TRBJ2-3; clone size: many; CDR3 length: 15; D gene: TRBD1; V gene: TRBV11-2; CDR3 DNA: TGTGCCAGCAGCCGCCTCACAGGGGCCACAGATACGCAGTATTTT; CDR3 protein: CASSRLTGATDTQYF
J gene: TRBJ2-3; clone size: many; CDR3 length: 16; D gene: TRBD2; V gene: TRBV24-1; CDR3 DNA: TGTGCCACCAGTGACCGACTAGCGGGAGTCACAGATACGCAGTATTTT; CDR3 protein: CATSDRLAGVTDTQYF
J gene: TRBJ2-3; clone size: many; CDR3 length: 16; D gene: TRBD2; V gene: TRBV27; CDR3 DNA: TGTGCCAGCAGTTTGCAGCGGGATCCTGTCACAGATACGCAGTATTTT; CDR3 protein: CASSLQRDPVTDTQYF
J gene: TRBJ2-1; clone size: few; CDR3 length: 13; D gene: TRBD2; V gene: TRBV19; CDR3 DNA: TGTGCCAGTGTCGGGAGGGAGAACAATGAGCAGTTCTTC; CDR3 protein: CASVGRENNEQFF
J gene: TRBJ2-1; clone size: many; CDR3 length: 17; D gene: TRBD2; V gene: TRBV7-9; CDR3 DNA: TGTGCCAGCAGCTTAGTTGGCGGACTAGCGGGTAACAATGAGCAGTTCTTC; CDR3 protein: CASSLVGGLAGNNEQFF